Sequencing of this TCR beta chain was carried out in a study of shared clonotypes between healthy human individuals. Germline V gives CDR1 SGHRS, CDR2 YFSETQ. This CDR3 spans 18 amino acids. With 0 bases clipped from V and 0 bases from J, the junction kept 6 bases outside the gene matches. Generated by immunoSEQ multiplex PCR, the TCRdb table keeps only in-frame clones and is missing some. The sample holds 1.6 million or so clones; about 98.5% are singletons and the top ten take approximately 0.38%. The sequence came from a man aged 30 to 45 in good health. The rearrangement joins TRBV5-1 to TRBJ2-1, with 10 bases aligning to TRBD2. Sequenced input: naive CD4+ T cells sorted from blood. Subset denoted: CD45RA+ positively selected. For the CDR3, the DNA is TGCGCCAGCAGCTTGGGAATAGCGGGAGGCCTCTCCTACAATGAGCAGTTCTTC. It codes for CASSLGIAGGLSYNEQFF. The whole variable domain, remainder taken from reference TRBV5-1 and TRBJ2-1, is KAGVTQTPRYLIKTRGQQVTLSCSPISGHRSVSWYQQTPGQGLQFLFEYFSETQRNKGNFPGRFSGRQFSNSRSEMNVSTLELGDSALYLCASSLGIAGGLSYNEQFFGPGTRLTVL.